Below, one T cell receptor (beta chain) is given with its context. Its cognate antigen has yet to be identified. No base qualities exist here, and no much larger clone lies one base off it. The data originate from a study of beta chain features in type 1 diabetes (dated by TCRdb to the late 2010s). Background for the entire study: Patients and healthy donors did not differ in mean age, gender distribution, total cell number or subset yield. A total of roughly 100 million sorted cells were examined across all samples, and the number of cells per subset was strongly correlated with RNA yield. The study compared TCRB repertoires of sorted circulating CD4+ T cell subsets between recently diagnosed type 1 diabetes patients and matched healthy donors. Naive and central memory subsets were obtained from all 30 or so donors, but regulatory and stem cell-like memory subsets were isolated from only 8 patients and roughly eight healthy donors.

The High Capacity cDNA Reverse Transcription Kit was used to reverse transcribe all of the isolated RNA, meaning that expressed TCRB transcripts were what got sequenced. Deep immunoSEQ sequencing was applied to naive, central memory and regulatory T cell samples, giving an average of roughly 3.5 million total reads per sample. Sorted cells were lysed in RLT buffer and RNA was extracted with DNase-treated RNeasy Micro or Mini kits, depending on cell number. To prevent cross-contamination, each cell subset was processed individually, whereas patient and healthy donor samples were processed jointly. Using the immunoSEQ multiplex PCR, TCRB sequences were amplified from cDNA into 87-bp fragments spanning the CDR3 region. Sequencing of the amplicons was performed on the Illumina HiSeq platform. Regarding the original processing steps: PCR bias was corrected computationally using synthetic template baselines, and reads within Hamming distance 2 were collapsed, with unmergeable singletons discarded. Reads were aligned to IMGT to assign V, D and J genes, CDR3 length, and insertions or deletions at six rearrangement sites. Clonotype counts were normalized to sorted cell number within each subset before computing true diversity and Gini coefficients with the tcR R package. Repertoire sharing was quantified using the overlap coefficient calculated on TCRB nucleotide sequences. Out-of-frame TCRB sequences from naive cells were analyzed to stand in for the pre-selection repertoire. The immuneACCESS repertoire file appears here via TCRdb, limited to in-frame rearrangements. These files lack a portion of the clones; in checked studies, under half of the deficit traces to unresolved V genes, and the cause of the others is not known. That table furnishes V, J and clone size, whereas the DNA furnished D and trimming. This sample is represented by about 350,000 clones; about 19% of them were singletons. Approximately 0.043% of the sample is in the top ten clones.

Beyond this particular receptor, the publication reports: At VDJ recombination sites, type 1 diabetes patients had fewer insertions and more deleted nucleotides, which implies abnormalities in thymic rearrangement. In all four CD4+ subsets, TCRB CDR3 length was moderately but significantly shorter in type 1 diabetes patients. Naive, central memory and regulatory TCRB repertoires appeared more similar among patients than among healthy donors. Because cDNA rather than genomic DNA was sequenced, highly expressing activated cells could have been over-represented, although no difference in activation and CD3 levels was found between groups. Shorter templates might be favored by PCR, yet because patient and control samples were amplified and corrected together, any such skew would affect both groups equally. HLA sub-analyses involved small numbers of individuals, so any influence of HLA type on TCRB rearrangement remained unresolved.

CDR1 and CDR2 are read off the germline V gene as SGHAT and FQNNGV. Reading from cysteine to phenylalanine, the CDR3 counts 12 amino acids. The kept DNA is CDR3 alone, 36 bases in frame from the first base. The germline ends are 8 bases apart after V is trimmed by 5 bases and J by 3 bases. From each donor, a single peripheral blood sample of 100 to 150 mL on average was drawn into heparinised tubes. Using a panel that included CD45RO, CCR7, CD25, CD127, CD95 and CD27, naive, central memory, regulatory and stem cell-like memory CD4+ T cells were sorted on a BD FACSAria II. Every sorted population had a purity above 95%. PBMCs were isolated right away by Lymphoprep density gradient centrifugation and were stained directly, without culture. So that batch effects would be minimized, each experiment stained and sorted samples in pairs, pairing one healthy donor with one patient.

The V gene is TRBV11-2 and the J gene is TRBJ2-7; TRBD1 is a possible D gene, resting on 5 matching bases. The sequence was obtained from a woman in her late teens or twenties in good health. The specimen sequenced was naive CD4+ T cells from blood. The intended sense of this specimen's cell subset or site label: true naive CD4+ T cells. CDR3 sequence: CASSQGVYEQYF. The bases are TGTGCCAGCAGCCAAGGGGTCTACGAGCAGTACTTC.